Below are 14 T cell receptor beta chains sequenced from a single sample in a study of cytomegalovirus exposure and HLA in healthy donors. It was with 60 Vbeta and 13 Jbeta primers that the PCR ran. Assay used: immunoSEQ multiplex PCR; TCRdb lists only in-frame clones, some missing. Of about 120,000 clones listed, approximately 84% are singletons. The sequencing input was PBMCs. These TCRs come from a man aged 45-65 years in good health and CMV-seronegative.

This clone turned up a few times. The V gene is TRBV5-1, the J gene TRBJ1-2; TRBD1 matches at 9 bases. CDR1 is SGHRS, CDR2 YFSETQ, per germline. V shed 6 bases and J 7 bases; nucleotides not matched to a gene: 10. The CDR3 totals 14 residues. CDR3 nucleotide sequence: TGCGCCAGCACCATAGGGGACAGGGCTTTTGGCTACACCTTC. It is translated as CASTIGDRAFGYTF.

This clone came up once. CDR3 nucleotide sequence: TGTGCCAGCAAGGTAGACAGGGCCCAAGAGACCCAGTACTTC. It specifies CASKVDRAQETQYF. The rearrangement joins TRBV6-1 to TRBJ2-5; 7 nucleotides agree with TRBD1. J was trimmed by 1 base and V by 7 bases; bases with no gene match: 6. Germline V gives CDR1 MNHNS, CDR2 SASEGT. CDR3 length: 14 residues.

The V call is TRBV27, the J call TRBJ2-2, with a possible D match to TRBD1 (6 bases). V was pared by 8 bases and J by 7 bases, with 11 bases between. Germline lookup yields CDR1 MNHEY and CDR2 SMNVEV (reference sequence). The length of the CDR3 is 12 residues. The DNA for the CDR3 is TGTGCCAGCGGCAAGGGGGTCGGGGAGCTGTTTTTT. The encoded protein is CASGKGVGELFF.

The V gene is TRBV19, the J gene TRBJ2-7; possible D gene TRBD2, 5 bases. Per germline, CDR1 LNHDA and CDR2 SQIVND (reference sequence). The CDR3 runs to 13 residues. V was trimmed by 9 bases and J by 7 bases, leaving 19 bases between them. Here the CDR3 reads CARERTRTNEQYF. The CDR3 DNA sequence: TGTGCCAGGGAGCGGACGAGAACGAATGAGCAGTACTTC.

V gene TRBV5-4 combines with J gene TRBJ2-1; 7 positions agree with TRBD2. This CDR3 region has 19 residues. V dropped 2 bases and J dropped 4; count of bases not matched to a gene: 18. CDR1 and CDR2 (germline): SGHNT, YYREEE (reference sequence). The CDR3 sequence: CASSLEVAFGLAAYNEQFF. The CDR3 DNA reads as TGTGCCAGCAGCTTAGAAGTCGCTTTCGGCCTAGCGGCATACAATGAGCAGTTCTTC.

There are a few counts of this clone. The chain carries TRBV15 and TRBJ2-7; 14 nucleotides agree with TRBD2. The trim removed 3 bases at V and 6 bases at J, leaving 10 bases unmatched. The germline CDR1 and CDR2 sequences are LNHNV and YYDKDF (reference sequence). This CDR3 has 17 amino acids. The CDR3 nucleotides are TGTGCCACCAGCAGGGGTGCTCCGGGACTAGCGGGAGTCGAGCAGTACTTC. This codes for CATSRGAPGLAGVEQYF.

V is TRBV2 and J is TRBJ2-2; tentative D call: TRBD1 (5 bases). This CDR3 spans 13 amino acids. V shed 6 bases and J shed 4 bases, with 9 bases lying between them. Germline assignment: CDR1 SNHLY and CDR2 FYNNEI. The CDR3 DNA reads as TGTGCCAGCAGGACAGATATCACCGGGGAGCTGTTTTTT. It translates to CASRTDITGELFF.

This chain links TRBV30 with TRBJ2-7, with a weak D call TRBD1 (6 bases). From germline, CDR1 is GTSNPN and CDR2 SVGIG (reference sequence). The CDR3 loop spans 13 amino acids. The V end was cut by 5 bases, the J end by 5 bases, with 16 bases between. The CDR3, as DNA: TGTGCCTGGGGGGGCCAGGGGTACCACGAGCAGTACTTC. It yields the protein CAWGGQGYHEQYF.

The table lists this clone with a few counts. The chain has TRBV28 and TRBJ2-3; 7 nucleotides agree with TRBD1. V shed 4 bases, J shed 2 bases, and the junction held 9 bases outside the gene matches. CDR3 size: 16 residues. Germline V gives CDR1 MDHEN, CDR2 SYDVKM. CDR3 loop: CASSSSYRGYTDTQYF. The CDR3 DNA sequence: TGTGCCAGCAGTTCATCTTACAGGGGTTACACAGATACGCAGTATTTT.

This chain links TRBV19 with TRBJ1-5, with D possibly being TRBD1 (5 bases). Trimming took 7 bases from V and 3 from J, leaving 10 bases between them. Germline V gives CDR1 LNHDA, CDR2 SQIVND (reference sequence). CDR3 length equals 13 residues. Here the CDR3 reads CASTGRNNQPQHF. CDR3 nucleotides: TGTGCCAGTACAGGGAGGAACAATCAGCCCCAGCATTTT.

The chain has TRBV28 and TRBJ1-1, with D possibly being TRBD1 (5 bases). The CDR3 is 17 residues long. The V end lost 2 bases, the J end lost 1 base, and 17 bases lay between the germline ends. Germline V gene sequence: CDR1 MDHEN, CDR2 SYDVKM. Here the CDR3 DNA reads TGTGCCAGCAGTTTAATGGTTATAGGGGTACCGAACACTGAAGCTTTCTTT. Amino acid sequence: CASSLMVIGVPNTEAFF.

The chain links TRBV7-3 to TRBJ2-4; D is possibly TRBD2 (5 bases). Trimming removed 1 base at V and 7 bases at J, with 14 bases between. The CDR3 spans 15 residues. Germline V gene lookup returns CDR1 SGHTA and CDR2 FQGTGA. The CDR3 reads CASSLMGSVANIQYF. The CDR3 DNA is TGTGCCAGCAGCTTAATGGGGAGTGTAGCTAACATTCAGTACTTC.

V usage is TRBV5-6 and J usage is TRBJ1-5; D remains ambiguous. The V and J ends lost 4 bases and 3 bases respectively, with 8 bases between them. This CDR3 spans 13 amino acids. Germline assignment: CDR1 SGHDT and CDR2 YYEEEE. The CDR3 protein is CASSHSPNQPQHF. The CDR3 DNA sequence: TGTGCCAGCAGCCATTCCCCCAATCAGCCCCAGCATTTT.

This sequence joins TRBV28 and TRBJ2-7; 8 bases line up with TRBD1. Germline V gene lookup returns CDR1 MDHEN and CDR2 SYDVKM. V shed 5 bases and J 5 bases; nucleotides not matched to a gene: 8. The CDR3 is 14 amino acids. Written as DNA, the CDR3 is TGTGCCAGCAGTAGGACAGGGATTGCTCACGAGCAGTACTTC. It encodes CASSRTGIAHEQYF.